This TCR beta chain comes out of a study of blood T cell repertoires in COVID-19. For the study at large: There were acute and convalescent COVID-19 samples, and they came from the United States, Italy and Spain. From T cells, B-cell-depleted T cells, or PBMCs came the material, which was cDNA or gDNA.

Original analysis: It was from reference gene primer amplification that nucleated cell counts were estimated. Using immunoSEQ multiplex PCR, the repertoire was profiled, and TCRdb retains in-frame clones only, with some absent. V and J calls and clone size are given by that table; D and trimming were obtained from the DNA. The data hold about 97,000 clones, with about 91% observed a single time. There are 15 residues in the CDR3. The V end was cut by 5 bases, the J end by 0 bases, with 11 bases between. Per the germline V gene, CDR1 is MNHEY and CDR2 is SMNVEV (reference sequence). The specimen was peripheral blood. This sequence originates from a man in his late teens or twenties with acute or convalescent COVID-19. The genes are TRBV27 and TRBJ1-5, with D perhaps TRBD1 (5 bases). Written as DNA, the CDR3 is TGTGCCAGCAGTACCTCGGGGGATAGCAATCAGCCCCAGCATTTT. Encoded protein: CASSTSGDSNQPQHF.